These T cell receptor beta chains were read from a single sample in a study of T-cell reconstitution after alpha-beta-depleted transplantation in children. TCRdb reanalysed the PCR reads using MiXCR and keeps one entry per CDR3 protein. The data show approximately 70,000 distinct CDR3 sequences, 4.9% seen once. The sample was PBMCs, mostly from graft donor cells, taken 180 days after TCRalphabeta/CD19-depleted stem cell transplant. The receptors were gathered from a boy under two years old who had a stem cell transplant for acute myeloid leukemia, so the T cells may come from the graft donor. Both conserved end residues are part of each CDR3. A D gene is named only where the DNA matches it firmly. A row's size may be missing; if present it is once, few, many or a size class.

CDR3aa: CASSFIIQETQYF; CDR3nt: TGTGCCAGCAGCTTTATTATCCAAGAGACCCAGTACTTC; d_gene: .; j_gene: TRBJ2-5; v_gene: TRBV7-9; abundance: many
CDR3aa: CARGPGLHKEGYTF; CDR3nt: TGTGCCAGGGGCCCCGGACTCCACAAGGAGGGCTACACCTTC; d_gene: .; j_gene: TRBJ1-2; v_gene: TRBV4-2; abundance: .
CDR3aa: CATSRGGQALGETQYF; CDR3nt: TGTGCCACCAGCAGAGGTGGGCAGGCGTTGGGTGAGACCCAGTACTTC; d_gene: .; j_gene: TRBJ2-5; v_gene: TRBV15; abundance: many
CDR3aa: CASSHRRDYSGETQYF; CDR3nt: TGTGCCAGCAGCCACCGCCGGGACTATTCGGGAGAGACCCAGTACTTC; d_gene: TRBD2; j_gene: TRBJ2-5; v_gene: TRBV7-8; abundance: many
CDR3aa: CASSLTQRLAGGGEQFF; CDR3nt: TGCGCCAGCAGCTTGACACAGCGACTAGCGGGGGGAGGGGAGCAGTTCTTC; d_gene: TRBD2; j_gene: TRBJ2-1; v_gene: TRBV5-1; abundance: many
CDR3aa: CATSDSRQIPQETQYF; CDR3nt: TGTGCCACCAGTGATTCCAGACAGATACCCCAAGAGACCCAGTACTTC; d_gene: .; j_gene: TRBJ2-5; v_gene: TRBV24-1; abundance: many
CDR3aa: CASSWDPPSGGSLGETQYF; CDR3nt: TGTGCCAGCAGCTGGGACCCTCCTAGCGGGGGCTCCCTCGGAGAGACCCAGTACTTC; d_gene: TRBD2; j_gene: TRBJ2-5; v_gene: TRBV7-7; abundance: many
CDR3aa: CASSLKSEQYF; CDR3nt: TGTGCCAGCAGCTTAAAGAGCGAGCAGTACTTC; d_gene: .; j_gene: TRBJ2-7; v_gene: TRBV13; abundance: many
CDR3aa: CASSQDLGLAAQETQYF; CDR3nt: TGCGCCAGCAGCCAAGATTTGGGACTAGCGGCCCAAGAGACCCAGTACTTC; d_gene: TRBD2; j_gene: TRBJ2-5; v_gene: TRBV4-3; abundance: many
CDR3aa: CASRSTGMVETQYF; CDR3nt: TGTGCCAGTAGATCGACAGGGATGGTAGAGACCCAGTACTTC; d_gene: TRBD1; j_gene: TRBJ2-5; v_gene: TRBV19; abundance: many
CDR3aa: CSALVPGARETQYF; CDR3nt: TGCAGTGCTCTAGTCCCGGGGGCTAGAGAGACCCAGTACTTC; d_gene: .; j_gene: TRBJ2-5; v_gene: TRBV20-1; abundance: many
CDR3aa: CAISPRTGYGYTF; CDR3nt: TGTGCCATCAGTCCCCGGACAGGGTATGGCTACACCTTC; d_gene: TRBD1; j_gene: TRBJ1-2; v_gene: TRBV10-3; abundance: many
CDR3aa: CASSLDGSNTDTQYF; CDR3nt: TGTGCCAGCAGCTTAGACGGGTCAAACACAGATACGCAGTATTTT; d_gene: .; j_gene: TRBJ2-3; v_gene: TRBV7-6; abundance: many
CDR3aa: CASSIMSSSFNIQYF; CDR3nt: TGTGCCAGTAGTATAATGTCTAGCTCGTTCAACATTCAGTACTTC; d_gene: .; j_gene: TRBJ2-4; v_gene: TRBV19; abundance: .
CDR3aa: CAIRLESSYNSPLHF; CDR3nt: TGTGCCATACGTTTAGAGAGCTCCTATAATTCACCCCTCCACTTT; d_gene: .; j_gene: TRBJ1-6; v_gene: TRBV6-1; abundance: many
CDR3aa: CASSYAVGGRDGYTF; CDR3nt: TGCGCCAGCAGCTATGCAGTCGGGGGGCGGGATGGCTACACCTTC; d_gene: .; j_gene: TRBJ1-2; v_gene: TRBV5-1; abundance: many
CDR3aa: CASSLVAGGSNYGYTF; CDR3nt: TGTGCCAGCAGCTTAGTGGCAGGGGGGTCTAACTATGGCTACACCTTC; d_gene: TRBD1; j_gene: TRBJ1-2; v_gene: TRBV7-2; abundance: medium-sized
CDR3aa: CASSLSTSGVNEQFF; CDR3nt: TGTGCCAGCAGTTTATCGACTAGCGGGGTAAATGAGCAGTTCTTC; d_gene: TRBD2; j_gene: TRBJ2-1; v_gene: TRBV27; abundance: many
CDR3aa: CASSLDSDRGRKGYTF; CDR3nt: TGTGCCAGCAGCTTAGACTCCGACAGGGGGCGAAAGGGCTACACCTTC; d_gene: TRBD1; j_gene: TRBJ1-2; v_gene: TRBV7-2; abundance: many
CDR3aa: CARSLGVLSGNQPQHF; CDR3nt: TGTGCCAGGAGCCTAGGGGTGCTCTCGGGGAATCAGCCCCAGCATTTT; d_gene: .; j_gene: TRBJ1-5; v_gene: TRBV4-2; abundance: .
CDR3aa: CSALTTSTDTQYF; CDR3nt: TGCAGTGCTTTGACTACTAGCACAGATACGCAGTATTTT; d_gene: .; j_gene: TRBJ2-3; v_gene: TRBV20-1; abundance: many
CDR3aa: CASSLAGGLWNTGELFF; CDR3nt: TGTGCCAGCAGCTTAGCAGGGGGTCTATGGAACACCGGGGAGCTGTTTTTT; d_gene: .; j_gene: TRBJ2-2; v_gene: TRBV7-9; abundance: many